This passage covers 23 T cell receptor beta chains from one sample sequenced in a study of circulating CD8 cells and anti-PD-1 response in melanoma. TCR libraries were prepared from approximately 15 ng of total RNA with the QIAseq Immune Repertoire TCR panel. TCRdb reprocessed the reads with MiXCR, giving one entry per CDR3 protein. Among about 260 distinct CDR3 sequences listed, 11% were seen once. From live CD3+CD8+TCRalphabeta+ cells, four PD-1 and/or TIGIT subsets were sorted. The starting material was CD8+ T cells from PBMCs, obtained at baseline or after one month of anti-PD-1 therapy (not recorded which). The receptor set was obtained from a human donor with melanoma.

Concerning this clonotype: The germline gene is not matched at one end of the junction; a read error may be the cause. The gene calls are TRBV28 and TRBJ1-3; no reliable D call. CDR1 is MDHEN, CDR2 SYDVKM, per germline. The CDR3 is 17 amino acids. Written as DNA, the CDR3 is TGTGCCAGCAGTTTCGAGGTTGAGACGGTGAGCAGAAACACCACATATTTT. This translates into CASSFEVETVSRNTTYF.

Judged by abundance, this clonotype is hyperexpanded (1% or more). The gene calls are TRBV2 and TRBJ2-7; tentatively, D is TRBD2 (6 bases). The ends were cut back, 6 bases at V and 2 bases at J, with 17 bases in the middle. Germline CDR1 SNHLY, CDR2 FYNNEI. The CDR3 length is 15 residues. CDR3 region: CASRRLPGAAYEQYF. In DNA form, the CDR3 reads TGTGCCAGCAGGCGACTCCCGGGAGCGGCCTACGAGCAGTACTTC.

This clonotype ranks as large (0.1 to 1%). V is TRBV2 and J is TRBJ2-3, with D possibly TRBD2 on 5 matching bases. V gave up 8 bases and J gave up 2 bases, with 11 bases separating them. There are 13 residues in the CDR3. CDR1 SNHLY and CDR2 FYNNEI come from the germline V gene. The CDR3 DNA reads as TGTGCCAGCCTCCCGGGAACCACAGATACGCAGTATTTT. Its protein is CASLPGTTDTQYF.

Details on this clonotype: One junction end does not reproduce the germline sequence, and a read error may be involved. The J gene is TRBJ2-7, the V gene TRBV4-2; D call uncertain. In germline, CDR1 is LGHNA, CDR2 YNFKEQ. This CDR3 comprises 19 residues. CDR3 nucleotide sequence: TGTGCCAGCAGCCCCCAAGCCAACTCGGAGACCCCGAGCTCCTACGAGCAGTGCTTC. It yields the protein CASSPQANSETPSSYEQCF.

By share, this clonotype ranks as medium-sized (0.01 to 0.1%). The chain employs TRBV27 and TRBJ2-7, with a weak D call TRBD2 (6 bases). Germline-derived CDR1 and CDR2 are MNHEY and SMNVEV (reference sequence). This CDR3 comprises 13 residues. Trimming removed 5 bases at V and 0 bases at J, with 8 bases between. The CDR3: CASSAGSSYEQYF. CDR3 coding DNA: TGTGCCAGCAGTGCGGGGAGCTCCTACGAGCAGTACTTC.

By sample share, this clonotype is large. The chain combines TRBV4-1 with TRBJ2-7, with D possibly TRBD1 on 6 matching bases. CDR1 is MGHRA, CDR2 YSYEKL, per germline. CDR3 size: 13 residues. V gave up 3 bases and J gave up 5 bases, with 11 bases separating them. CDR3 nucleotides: TGCGCCAGCAGCCAGACAGGTCGCAACGAGCAGTACTTC. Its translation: CASSQTGRNEQYF.

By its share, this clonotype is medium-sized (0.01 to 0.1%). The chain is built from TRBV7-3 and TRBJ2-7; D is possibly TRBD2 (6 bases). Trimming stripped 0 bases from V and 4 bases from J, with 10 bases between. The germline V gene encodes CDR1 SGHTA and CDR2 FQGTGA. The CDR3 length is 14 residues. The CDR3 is CASSLTGTSYEQYF. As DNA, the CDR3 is TGTGCCAGCAGCTTAACGGGGACTTCTTACGAGCAGTACTTC.

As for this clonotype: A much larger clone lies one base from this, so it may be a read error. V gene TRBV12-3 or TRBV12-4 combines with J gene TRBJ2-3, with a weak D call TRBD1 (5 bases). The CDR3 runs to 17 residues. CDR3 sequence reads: CASGLVHQGFGTDTQYF. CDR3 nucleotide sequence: TGTGCCAGCGGTTTAGTTCATCAGGGCTTCGGCACAGATACGCAGTATTTT.

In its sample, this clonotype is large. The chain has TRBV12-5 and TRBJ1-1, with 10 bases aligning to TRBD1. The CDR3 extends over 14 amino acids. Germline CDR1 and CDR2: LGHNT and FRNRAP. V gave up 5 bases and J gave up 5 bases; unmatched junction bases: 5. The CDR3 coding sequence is TGTGCTAGTGGTCCGGGACAGGGGCGGACTGAAGCTTTCTTT. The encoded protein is CASGPGQGRTEAFF.

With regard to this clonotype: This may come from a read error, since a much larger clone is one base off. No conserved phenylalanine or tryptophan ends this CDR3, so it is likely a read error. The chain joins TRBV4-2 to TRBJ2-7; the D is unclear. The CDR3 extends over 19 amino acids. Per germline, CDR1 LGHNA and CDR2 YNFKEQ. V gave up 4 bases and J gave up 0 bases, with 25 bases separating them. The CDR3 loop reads CASSPQANSETPSSYEQYL. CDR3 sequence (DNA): TGTGCCAGCAGCCCCCAAGCCAATTCGGAGACCCCGAGCTCCTACGAGCAGTACCTC.

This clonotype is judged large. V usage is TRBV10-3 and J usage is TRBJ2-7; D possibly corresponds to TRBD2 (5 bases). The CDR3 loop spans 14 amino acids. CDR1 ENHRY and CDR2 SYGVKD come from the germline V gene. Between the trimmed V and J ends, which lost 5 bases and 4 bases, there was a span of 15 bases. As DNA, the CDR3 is TGTGCCATCAGTCTTTCACCGGGATCTTACGAGCAGTACTTC. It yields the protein CAISLSPGSYEQYF.

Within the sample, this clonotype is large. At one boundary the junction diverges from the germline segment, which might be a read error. The CDR3 sequence: CSATKYGQGGHTEAFF. The CDR3 DNA is TGCAGTGCAACGAAATACGGACAGGGGGGACACACTGAAGCCTTCTTT. This sequence joins TRBV20-1 and TRBJ1-1, with 10 bases matching TRBD1. Germline V lookup: CDR1 DFQATT, CDR2 SNEGSKA (reference sequence). This CDR3 is 16 amino acids long.

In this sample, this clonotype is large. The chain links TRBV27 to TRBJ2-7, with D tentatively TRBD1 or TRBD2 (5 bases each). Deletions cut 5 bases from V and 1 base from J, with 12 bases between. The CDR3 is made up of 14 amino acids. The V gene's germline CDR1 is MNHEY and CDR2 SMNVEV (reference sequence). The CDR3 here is CASSGDGGSYEQYF. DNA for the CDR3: TGTGCCAGCAGTGGGGACGGCGGGTCCTACGAGCAGTACTTC.

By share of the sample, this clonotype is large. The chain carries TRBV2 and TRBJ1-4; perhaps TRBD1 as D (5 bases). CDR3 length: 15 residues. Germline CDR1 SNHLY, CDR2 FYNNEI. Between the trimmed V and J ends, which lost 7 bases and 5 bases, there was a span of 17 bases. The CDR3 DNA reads TGTGCCAGCAACCCGACCGGGGCGTTGAATGAAAAACTGTTTTTT. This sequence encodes CASNPTGALNEKLFF.

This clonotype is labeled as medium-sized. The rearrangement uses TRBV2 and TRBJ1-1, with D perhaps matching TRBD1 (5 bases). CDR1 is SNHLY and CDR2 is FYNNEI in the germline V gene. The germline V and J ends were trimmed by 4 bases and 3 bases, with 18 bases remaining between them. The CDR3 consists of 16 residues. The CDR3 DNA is TGTGCCAGCAGTGTAGTCTTCTTAACAGGCGACACTGAAGCTTTCTTT. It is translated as CASSVVFLTGDTEAFF.

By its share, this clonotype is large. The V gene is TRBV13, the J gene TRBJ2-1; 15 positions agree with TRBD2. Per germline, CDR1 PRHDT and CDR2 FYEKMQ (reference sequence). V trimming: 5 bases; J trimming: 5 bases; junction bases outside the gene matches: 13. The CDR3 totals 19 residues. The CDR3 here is CASSIRTSGREGVNNEQFF. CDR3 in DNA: TGTGCCAGCAGCATTCGGACTAGCGGGAGGGAAGGGGTGAACAATGAGCAGTTCTTC.

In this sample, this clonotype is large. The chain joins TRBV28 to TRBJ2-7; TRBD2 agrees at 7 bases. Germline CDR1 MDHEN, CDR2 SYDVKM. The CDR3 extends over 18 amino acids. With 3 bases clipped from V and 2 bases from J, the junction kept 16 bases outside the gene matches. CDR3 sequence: CASSFKRGGTSVAYEQYF. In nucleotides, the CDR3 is TGTGCCAGCAGTTTTAAGCGGGGCGGAACTAGCGTCGCCTACGAGCAGTACTTC.

CDR3: CASSSGLKDRQETQYF. CDR3 in DNA: TGTGCCAGCAGTTCGGGACTTAAAGACAGACAAGAGACCCAGTACTTC. This chain joins TRBV28 and TRBJ2-5; TRBD2 might be the D (6 bases). There are 16 residues in the CDR3. The ends were cut back, 4 bases at V and 2 bases at J, with 17 bases in the middle. Germline lookup yields CDR1 MDHEN and CDR2 SYDVKM.

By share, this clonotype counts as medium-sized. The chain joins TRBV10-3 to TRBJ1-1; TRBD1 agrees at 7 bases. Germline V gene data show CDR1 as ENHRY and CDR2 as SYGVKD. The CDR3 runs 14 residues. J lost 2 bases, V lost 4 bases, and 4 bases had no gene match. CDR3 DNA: TGTGCCATCAGTGCCGGGACAGCAAACACTGAAGCTTTCTTT. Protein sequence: CAISAGTANTEAFF.

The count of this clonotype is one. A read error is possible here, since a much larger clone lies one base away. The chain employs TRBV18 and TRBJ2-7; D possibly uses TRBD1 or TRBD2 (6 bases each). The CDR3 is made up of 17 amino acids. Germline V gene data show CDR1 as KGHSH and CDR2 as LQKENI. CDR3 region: CASSPLGEDRSSYGQYF. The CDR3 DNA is TGTGCCAGCTCACCACTCGGGGAGGACAGATCATCCTACGGGCAGTACTTC.

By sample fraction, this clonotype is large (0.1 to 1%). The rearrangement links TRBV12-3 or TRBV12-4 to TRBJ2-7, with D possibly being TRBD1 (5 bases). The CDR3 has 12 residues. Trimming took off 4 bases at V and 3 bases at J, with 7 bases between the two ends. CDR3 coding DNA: TGTGCCAGCAGTTCCCAGGGCTACGAGCAGTACTTC. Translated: CASSSQGYEQYF.

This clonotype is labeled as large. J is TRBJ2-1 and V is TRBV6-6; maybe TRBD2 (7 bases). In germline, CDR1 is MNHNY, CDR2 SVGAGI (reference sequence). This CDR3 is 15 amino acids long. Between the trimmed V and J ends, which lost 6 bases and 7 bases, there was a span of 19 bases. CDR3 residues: CASSPFPGGLNEQFF. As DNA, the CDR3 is TGTGCCAGCAGCCCCTTCCCGGGGGGCCTAAATGAGCAGTTCTTC.

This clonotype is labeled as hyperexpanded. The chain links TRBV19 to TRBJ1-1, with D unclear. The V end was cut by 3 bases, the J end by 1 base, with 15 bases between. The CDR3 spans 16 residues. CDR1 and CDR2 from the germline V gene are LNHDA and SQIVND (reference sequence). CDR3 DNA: TGTGCCAGTAGTATCCCCCTTCGGGATACGAACACTGAAGCTTTCTTT. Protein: CASSIPLRDTNTEAFF.